This T cell receptor beta chain was obtained from a study of cytomegalovirus exposure and HLA in healthy donors. Study results and caveats: Three chains tied to CMV proved CMV antigen-specific in vitro. Both high specificity and high sensitivity reportedly marked the classifier's diagnosis of cytomegalovirus status.

Worth noting for this clone: Antigen: not known.

Profiling relied on immunoSEQ multiplex PCR, and the TCRdb table lists in-frame clones only, not all of them. This sample carries a few hundred thousand clones, over 75% of them seen once, and the ten largest clones take about 12%. Sequencing used PBMCs. The clonotype comes from a man between 18 and 35 years old in good health and CMV-seropositive.

CDR3 nucleotide sequence: TGTGCCAGCAGTGCCGAGGCGGGAGGGTGGACTGAAGCTTTCTTT. Protein product: CASSAEAGGWTEAFF. V is TRBV2 and J is TRBJ1-1; D gene uncertain. The CDR3 is 15 residues long. Between the trimmed V and J ends, which lost 4 bases and 5 bases, there was a span of 17 bases. Germline V gene lookup returns CDR1 SNHLY and CDR2 FYNNEI.